Presented here are 20 T cell receptor beta chains from one specimen sequenced in a study of blood T cell repertoires in COVID-19. Only in-frame clones appear in the TCRdb table, and some are missing; sequencing was by immunoSEQ multiplex PCR. The sample shows approximately 37,000 clones, 80% to 90% of them seen only once. The sequenced sample was peripheral blood. Receptor source: a man aged 35 to 55 with active COVID-19.

This clone occurred a few times. The chain uses TRBV10-2 and TRBJ1-5; TRBD1 aligns across 9 bases. The ends lost 7 bases at V and 7 bases at J; junction bases unmatched: 5. Germline loops: CDR1 WSHSY, CDR2 SAAADI. The CDR3 consists of 13 residues. The CDR3 spells CASNMGQGQPQHF. The CDR3 DNA follows: TGCGCCAGCAATATGGGACAGGGCCAGCCCCAGCATTTT.

Only one count was recorded for this clone. The V and J genes are TRBV5-1 and TRBJ2-1; weak D call: TRBD2 (6 bases). CDR3 length: 18 residues. V was cut by 0 bases and J by 1 base, with 17 bases left in between. Germline V CDR1 and CDR2: SGHRS, YFSETQ. The CDR3 sequence: CASSLARAGLGSYNEQFF. CDR3 DNA sequence: TGCGCCAGCAGCTTGGCCAGGGCGGGACTTGGGTCCTACAATGAGCAGTTCTTC.

Relative to its sample, this clone is medium-sized. V is TRBV7-9 and J is TRBJ1-6; possibly TRBD1 for D (6 bases). V lost 2 bases and J lost 13, with 9 bases in between. The V gene's germline CDR1 is SEHNR and CDR2 FQNEAQ (reference sequence). This CDR3 region has 12 residues. In DNA form, the CDR3 reads TGTGCCAGCAGCTTAAAAGGGGGTCCCCTCCACTTT. Protein sequence: CASSLKGGPLHF.

The chain is built from TRBV19 and TRBJ2-5, with TRBD2 matching over 7 bases. Germline trimming cut 6 bases from V and 5 bases from J; bases unmatched to any gene: 12. Germline V CDR1 and CDR2: LNHDA, SQIVND (reference sequence). This CDR3 region has 15 residues. The DNA of the CDR3 is TGTGCCAGTAGCGCACTAGCGTCGAATGGGGAGACCCAGTACTTC. Protein: CASSALASNGETQYF.

The CDR3 loop reads CASSGRGGREQYF. CDR3 nucleotides: TGTGCCAGCAGCGGTAGGGGGGGGCGGGAGCAGTACTTC. The chain uses TRBV7-2 and TRBJ2-7, with D tentatively TRBD2 (7 bases). The CDR3 has 13 residues. V dropped 5 bases and J dropped 7 bases, with 15 bases sitting between them. CDR1 is SGHTA and CDR2 is FQGNSA in the germline V gene.

Here the CDR3 DNA reads TGTGCCTGGAGTGGGGACGGAGTACTAGGGGGCACCGGGGAGCTGTTTTTT. Translating it yields CAWSGDGVLGGTGELFF. This chain links TRBV30 with TRBJ2-2, with D perhaps TRBD1 (6 bases). Germline CDR1 is GTSNPN and CDR2 is SVGIG (reference sequence). The CDR3 covers 17 residues. The V gene lost 1 base and the J gene lost 4 bases, with 19 bases spanning the gap.

The chain uses TRBV6-5 and TRBJ2-2; 8 bases agree with TRBD2. There are 13 residues in the CDR3. The V segment lost 5 bases and the J segment 7 bases; nucleotides outside the gene matches: 3. Germline V gene lookup returns CDR1 MNHEY and CDR2 SVGAGI. The CDR3 bases are TGTGCCAGCAGTAAGCGGGAGAACGGGGAGCTGTTTTTT. Translating it yields CASSKRENGELFF.

This chain links TRBV5-1 with TRBJ1-6, with TRBD1 as a possible D gene (6 bases). Trimming shortened V by 5 bases and J by 14 bases, and 17 bases separated the two germline ends. The CDR3 contains 13 residues. Germline CDR1 reads SGHRS; CDR2 reads YFSETQ. The CDR3 loop reads CASSWDIFGTLHF. For the CDR3, the DNA is TGCGCCAGCAGTTGGGACATCTTCGGGACCCTCCACTTT.

V is TRBV19 and J is TRBJ1-1; D not resolved. The CDR3 has 14 amino acids. Germline lookup yields CDR1 LNHDA and CDR2 SQIVND (reference sequence). V was clipped by 5 bases and J by 0 bases, with 10 bases between them. The CDR3 spells CASSLALLNTEAFF. CDR3 nucleotide sequence: TGTGCCAGTAGTTTAGCTCTACTGAACACTGAAGCTTTCTTT.

J is TRBJ2-7 and V is TRBV27, with TRBD1 identical over 10 bases. Germline V gene data show CDR1 as MNHEY and CDR2 as SMNVEV (reference sequence). J lost 2 bases, V lost 5 bases, and 6 bases had no gene match. The CDR3 contains 15 residues. As DNA, the CDR3 is TGTGCCAGCAGTCCGACAGGGGGCCGAACCTACGAGCAGTACTTC. It translates to CASSPTGGRTYEQYF.

The CDR3 spells CATSRDRRDEQFF. CDR3 in DNA: TGTGCCACCAGCAGAGATAGGAGGGATGAGCAGTTCTTC. This chain joins TRBV15 and TRBJ2-1; D possibly corresponds to TRBD2 (6 bases). The length of the CDR3 is 13 residues. The ends were cut back, 0 bases at V and 8 bases at J, with 8 bases in the middle. Germline V gene data show CDR1 as LNHNV and CDR2 as YYDKDF (reference sequence).

The chain has TRBV19 and TRBJ1-5; no firm D call. CDR1 is LNHDA and CDR2 is SQIVND in the germline V gene (reference sequence). This CDR3 has 14 amino acids. Trimming stripped 8 bases from V and 7 bases from J, with 18 bases between. The CDR3: CASQYGQVSQPQHF. The CDR3 coding sequence is TGTGCCAGTCAGTACGGCCAGGTCAGCCAGCCCCAGCATTTT.

The chain links TRBV2 to TRBJ1-6; 7 bases agree with TRBD1. V lost 7 bases, J lost 6 bases, and 3 bases stayed unmatched. The CDR3 length is 13 residues. Germline lookup yields CDR1 SNHLY and CDR2 FYNNEI. The CDR3 DNA reads TGTGCCAGCACAGGGGACAGTAATTCACCCCTCCACTTT. It specifies CASTGDSNSPLHF.

Written as DNA, the CDR3 is TGTGCCAGCAGCTTGGAGCCAGGGGAGACCACCGGGGAGCTGTTTTTT. Translating it yields CASSLEPGETTGELFF. The chain is built from TRBV5-4 and TRBJ2-2; a weak D match, TRBD1 (6 bases). This CDR3 contains 16 residues. V dropped 0 bases and J dropped 4 bases, with 13 bases sitting between them. Germline lookup yields CDR1 SGHNT and CDR2 YYREEE (reference sequence).

This clone was seen more than once but under ten times. This chain uses TRBV28 with TRBJ1-1; D possibly corresponds to TRBD1 (5 bases). CDR3 length: 14 residues. V dropped 1 base and J dropped 6 bases, with 12 bases sitting between them. Per the germline V gene, CDR1 is MDHEN and CDR2 is SYDVKM. CDR3 DNA sequence: TGTGCCAGCAGTTTATCCAGGGATCCGGCTGAAGCTTTCTTT. Amino acids: CASSLSRDPAEAFF.

V and J are TRBV11-3 and TRBJ2-3; 11 nucleotides agree with TRBD2. The CDR3 has 19 amino acids. Trimming took 1 base from V and 0 from J; bases not matched to a gene: 9. Germline V gene data show CDR1 as SGHNT and CDR2 as YENEEA. Here the CDR3 reads CASSLGPKTSGGSTDTQYF. Here the CDR3 DNA reads TGTGCCAGCAGCTTAGGGCCCAAAACTAGCGGGGGAAGCACAGATACGCAGTATTTT.

The genes are TRBV27 and TRBJ2-1, with D possibly TRBD2 on 5 matching bases. V lost 3 bases and J lost 8, with 20 bases in between. The germline CDR1 and CDR2 sequences are MNHEY and SMNVEV (reference sequence). The CDR3 has 16 residues. The CDR3 spells CASSFQGPRGGHEQFF. CDR3 sequence (DNA): TGTGCCAGCAGTTTTCAAGGGCCTCGAGGAGGCCATGAGCAGTTCTTC.

The chain carries TRBV28 and TRBJ2-1, with D perhaps TRBD2 (5 bases). This CDR3 has 15 residues. Germline CDR1 is MDHEN and CDR2 is SYDVKM. Trimming removed 5 bases from V and 8 bases from J, with 19 bases in between. CDR3 in amino acids: CASSPDPARADEQFF. In DNA, the CDR3 is TGTGCCAGCAGTCCCGACCCAGCTAGAGCGGATGAGCAGTTCTTC.

The count of this clone is one. The rearrangement joins TRBV5-1 to TRBJ2-1; weak D call: TRBD2 (6 bases). Germline V gene data show CDR1 as SGHRS and CDR2 as YFSETQ. This CDR3 has 16 amino acids. The V and J ends lost 0 bases and 8 bases respectively, with 18 bases between them. As DNA, the CDR3 is TGCGCCAGCAGCTTGGCCCATGCGGGGAGTTCCTATGAGCAGTTCTTC. Translating it yields CASSLAHAGSSYEQFF.

This clone was found a few times. The gene calls are TRBV7-8 and TRBJ1-1, with a weak D call TRBD1 (5 bases). The V gene's germline CDR1 is SGHVS and CDR2 FQNEAQ. Trimming removed 5 bases at V and 5 bases at J, with 21 bases between. The CDR3 is made up of 16 amino acids. The CDR3 protein is CASSRGAAAKGTEAFF. CDR3 in DNA: TGTGCCAGCAGCCGAGGGGCTGCCGCTAAAGGAACTGAAGCTTTCTTT.